One and the same sample provided the 31 T cell receptor beta chains below, sequenced in a study of identical twins. TCRdb reprocessed the 5' RACE reads via MiXCR and lists one record per CDR3 protein. The table lists more than 600,000 distinct CDR3 sequences, roughly 18% of them singletons. Separately, the same data were catalogued under a study of T cells expressing NK-cell markers.

Specimen: PBMCs. The receptors shown here come from a woman between 18 and 29 years old in good health.

This clonotype was detected only a few times. The chain employs TRBV21-1 and TRBJ2-5; the D call of TRBD1 is as the table states it, not checked on the DNA. TRBV21-1 is a recognized pseudogene. This CDR3 has 15 residues. Written as DNA, the CDR3 is TGTGCCAGCAGCAGCCAAGACAGGGGGGGAGAGACCCAGTACTTC. It codes for CASSSQDRGGETQYF.

The chain uses TRBV12-3 or TRBV12-4 and TRBJ1-2; 8 bases are a match to TRBD1. The CDR3 length is 12 residues. With 10 bases clipped from V and 3 bases from J, the junction kept 4 bases outside the gene matches. The CDR3 DNA sequence: TGTGCCACGGACAGGGAGGACTATGGCTACACCTTC. Translation: CATDREDYGYTF.

V gene TRBV7-9 combines with J gene TRBJ2-5; 7 positions match TRBD1. The J segment lost 3 bases and the V segment lost 5 bases, leaving 12 bases of the junction unmatched. CDR3 length: 16 residues. Germline-derived CDR1 and CDR2 are SEHNR and FQNEAQ (reference sequence). The CDR3: CASSPRDSRAKETQYF. In DNA, the CDR3 is TGTGCCAGCAGCCCGAGGGACAGTAGAGCGAAAGAGACCCAGTACTTC. Combining the CDR3 with reference TRBV7-9 and TRBJ2-5 gives the whole variable domain DTGVSQNPRHKITKRGQNVTFRCDPISEHNRLYWYRQTLGQGPEFLTYFQNEAQLEKSRLLSDRFSAERPKGSFSTLEIQRTEQGDSAMYLCASSPRDSRAKETQYFGPGTRLLVL.

In its sample, this clonotype was seen many times. The chain employs TRBV6-1 and TRBJ2-7, with a possible D match to TRBD1 (6 bases). Germline V lookup: CDR1 MNHNS, CDR2 SASEGT. Between the trimmed V and J ends, which lost 2 bases and 0 bases, there was a span of 11 bases. This CDR3 contains 15 residues. The CDR3 spells CASSELTGSSYEQYF. DNA for the CDR3: TGTGCCAGCAGTGAACTTACAGGGAGCTCCTACGAGCAGTACTTC.

This clonotype was detected a few times. The chain recombines TRBV20-1 with TRBJ2-7; D is uncertain. The V end was cut by 0 bases, the J end by 5 bases, with 17 bases between. CDR1 is DFQATT, CDR2 SNEGSKA, per germline (reference sequence). The CDR3 is made up of 15 amino acids. As DNA, the CDR3 is TGCAGTGCTAGAGATTATCATCGTGGGGTTGACGAGCAGTACTTC. Translated: CSARDYHRGVDEQYF.

The V and J genes are TRBV6-5 and TRBJ2-7; 8 bases align to TRBD2. After removal of 2 bases from V and 6 bases from J, the junction contained 9 bases not matched to a gene. Germline assignment: CDR1 MNHEY and CDR2 SVGAGI. The CDR3 contains 15 residues. Written as DNA, the CDR3 is TGTGCCAGCAGTTACACCCGGACTAGCCCTTCCGAGCAGTACTTC. This codes for CASSYTRTSPSEQYF.

This clonotype was found a few times. This chain connects TRBV20-1 to TRBJ1-2; no clear D. V gave up 6 bases and J gave up 4 bases, with 12 bases separating them. CDR3 length: 12 amino acids. Germline V CDR1 and CDR2: DFQATT, SNEGSKA (reference sequence). In nucleotides, the CDR3 is TGCAGTGCGCGCCGCTGGGGCTATGGCTACACCTTC. Protein sequence: CSARRWGYGYTF.

This clonotype was detected only a few times. The rearrangement uses TRBV10-1 and TRBJ2-5; a weak D match, TRBD2 (6 bases). CDR1 and CDR2 from the germline V gene are WNHNN and SYGVQD (reference sequence). V was cut by 1 base and J by 3 bases, with 12 bases left in between. The CDR3 length is 15 residues. CDR3 sequence reads: CASSELRGGKETQYF. The CDR3 bases are TGCGCCAGCAGTGAGTTACGGGGCGGGAAAGAGACCCAGTACTTC.

This clonotype was found many times. V is TRBV6-2 or TRBV6-3 and J is TRBJ1-5; no clear D gene. CDR1 is MNHEY and CDR2 is SVGEGT in the germline V gene. Trimming left V 3 bases short and J 2 bases short, with 8 bases between. There are 14 residues in the CDR3. CDR3 sequence: CASSYVGGNQPQHF. DNA of the CDR3: TGTGCCAGCAGTTATGTCGGAGGCAATCAGCCCCAGCATTTT.

This clonotype was counted only a few times. V and J are TRBV5-1 and TRBJ2-3, with no clear D. The CDR3 runs 14 residues. The germline V gene has CDR1 SGHRS and CDR2 YFSETQ. Trimming took off 5 bases at V and 0 bases at J, with 10 bases between the two ends. The CDR3 here is CASRSVLSTDTQYF. The CDR3 bases are TGCGCCAGCAGGTCGGTCTTGAGCACAGATACGCAGTATTTT.

The rearrangement links TRBV6-5 to TRBJ2-7, with 12 bases lining up with TRBD2. This CDR3 has 19 residues. Germline-derived CDR1 and CDR2 are MNHEY and SVGAGI. J was trimmed by 2 bases and V by 2 bases; bases with no gene match: 13. CDR3: CASSYPRSSGREGTYEQYF. The CDR3 coding sequence is TGTGCCAGCAGTTACCCGCGGTCTAGCGGGAGGGAGGGGACCTACGAGCAGTACTTC.

This clonotype showed up just a few times. The rearrangement joins TRBV29-1 to TRBJ2-1; D is tentatively TRBD1 or TRBD2 (6 bases each). Trimming pared 1 base from V and 2 bases from J, leaving 15 bases between. Germline V gives CDR1 SQVTM, CDR2 ANQGSEA. The CDR3 is 16 amino acids. CDR3 loop: CSVEGEWGAPYNEQFF. The CDR3 DNA sequence: TGCAGCGTTGAAGGGGAATGGGGGGCCCCCTACAATGAGCAGTTCTTC.

This clonotype was seen a handful of times. The V gene is TRBV6-2 or TRBV6-3, the J gene TRBJ2-7; D is perhaps TRBD1 or TRBD2 (5 bases each). The ends were cut back, 10 bases at V and 2 bases at J, with 12 bases in the middle. The CDR3 totals 12 residues. CDR1 is MNHEY and CDR2 is SVGEGT in the germline V gene. The CDR3 DNA follows: TGTGCCACCTCCTCGGGGCCCTACGAGCAGTACTTC. Protein sequence: CATSSGPYEQYF.

This clonotype was counted ten times or more. The V and J genes are TRBV27 and TRBJ1-6, with 7 positions matching TRBD1. The CDR3 covers 14 residues. Germline CDR1 MNHEY, CDR2 SMNVEV (reference sequence). The junction had 5 bases not matched to a gene; V was cut back by 2 bases and J by 10 bases. The CDR3 loop is CASSLRQGGSPLHF. CDR3 bases: TGTGCCAGCAGTTTAAGACAGGGTGGATCACCCCTCCACTTT.

This chain links TRBV6-2 or TRBV6-3 with TRBJ2-7; 7 bases fit TRBD1. The CDR3 has 17 residues. V was clipped by 7 bases and J by 5 bases; unmatched bases: 20. Germline V lookup: CDR1 MNHEY, CDR2 SVGEGT. CDR3 region: CASTLGPGDRVKDEQYF. CDR3 bases: TGTGCCAGCACCCTGGGCCCCGGAGACAGGGTAAAAGACGAGCAGTACTTC.

V is TRBV6-5 and J is TRBJ2-1; the D gene is possibly TRBD2 (7 bases). The germline gives CDR1 MNHEY, CDR2 SVGAGI. There are 16 residues in the CDR3. V lost 0 bases and J lost 9, with 18 bases in between. The DNA of the CDR3 is TGTGCCAGCAGTTACTCCCAGGCGGGGGCCCACCTTGAGCAGTTCTTC. It is translated as CASSYSQAGAHLEQFF.

On this clonotype itself: One junction end does not reproduce the germline sequence, and a read error may be involved. The gene calls are TRBV7-3 and TRBJ2-3; 8 nucleotides align to TRBD2. Germline loops: CDR1 SGHTA, CDR2 FQGTGA. There are 18 residues in the CDR3. CDR3 residues: CACSFEPGLGGSTDTQYF. The CDR3 DNA sequence: TGTGCCTGCAGTTTTGAACCGGGACTAGGTGGAAGCACAGATACGCAGTATTTT.

The rearrangement links TRBV11-3 to TRBJ2-3; the match to TRBD2 covers 12 bases. After removal of 5 bases from V and 2 bases from J, the junction contained 8 bases not matched to a gene. The CDR3 spans 17 residues. Germline-derived CDR1 and CDR2 are SGHNT and YENEEA. Written as DNA, the CDR3 is TGTGCCAGCAGCCCTAGGCGACTAGCGGGGGCCACAGATACGCAGTATTTT. This sequence encodes CASSPRRLAGATDTQYF.

This clonotype was recorded a few times. V is TRBV5-1 and J is TRBJ2-3; 11 positions match TRBD1. Germline CDR1 reads SGHRS; CDR2 reads YFSETQ. Trimming at V came to 0 bases and at J to 1 base, leaving 7 bases not matched to a gene. The CDR3 consists of 18 residues. Here the CDR3 reads CASSLGTGGVRGTDTQYF. For the CDR3, the DNA is TGCGCCAGCAGCTTGGGGACAGGGGGCGTTCGTGGCACAGATACGCAGTATTTT.

This clonotype was found a few times. The V gene is TRBV10-3, the J gene TRBJ1-4; D is unresolved. V lost 0 bases and J lost 1, with 12 bases in between. From germline, CDR1 is ENHRY and CDR2 SYGVKD. The length of the CDR3 is 17 residues. The chain's CDR3 is CAISESGAGGTNEKLFF. The CDR3 nucleotides are TGTGCCATCAGTGAGTCGGGTGCTGGTGGAACTAATGAAAAACTGTTTTTT.

This clonotype was found many times. This chain uses TRBV7-2 with TRBJ2-3; no reliable D call. In germline, CDR1 is SGHTA, CDR2 FQGNSA. The CDR3 is 12 amino acids. V lost 3 bases and J 5 bases, leaving 6 bases between the germline ends. The CDR3 DNA is TGTGCCAGCAGCTTTAGCCAAGATACGCAGTATTTT. This codes for CASSFSQDTQYF. Based on the CDR3 plus reference TRBV7-2 and TRBJ2-3, the full variable domain is GAGVSQSPSNKVTEKGKDVELRCDPISGHTALYWYRQSLGQGLEFLIYFQGNSAPDKSGLPSDRFSAERTGGSVSTLTIQRTQQEDSAVYLCASSFSQDTQYFGPGTRLTVL.

In this sample, this clonotype turned up a few times. The germline gene is not matched at one end of the junction; a read error may be the cause. The chain couples TRBV20-1 to TRBJ2-1; 8 nucleotides agree with TRBD1. Germline V gene sequence: CDR1 DFQATT, CDR2 SNEGSKA (reference sequence). There are 11 residues in the CDR3. The CDR3 DNA reads TGCAGTGCAACGACCGGGACAGGTGGGGTCTTC. Amino acids: CSATTGTGGVF.

The chain employs TRBV7-8 and TRBJ2-2, with D possibly being TRBD1 (6 bases). V was pared by 2 bases and J by 3 bases, with 13 bases between. Germline lookup yields CDR1 SGHVS and CDR2 FQNEAQ. CDR3 length: 16 residues. Here the CDR3 reads CASSLIQGIYTGELFF. CDR3 sequence (DNA): TGTGCCAGCAGCTTAATACAGGGTATATACACCGGGGAGCTGTTTTTT.

This rearrangement joins TRBV10-3 to TRBJ1-5; a possible D gene is TRBD1 (5 bases). Trimming shortened V by 4 bases and J by 7 bases, and 14 bases separated the two germline ends. CDR1 and CDR2 from the germline V gene are ENHRY and SYGVKD. CDR3 length: 14 residues. The CDR3 here is CAISAEPGNQPQHF. Here the CDR3 DNA reads TGTGCCATCAGTGCCGAACCAGGGAACCAGCCCCAGCATTTT.

This clonotype was detected only a few times. This chain uses TRBV27 with TRBJ1-6; D gene unclear. This CDR3 region has 13 residues. Trimming removed 5 bases from V and 9 bases from J, with 11 bases in between. Germline V lookup: CDR1 MNHEY, CDR2 SMNVEV (reference sequence). This CDR3 is CASSIEEGSPLHF. CDR3 DNA sequence: TGTGCCAGCAGTATCGAAGAGGGTTCACCCCTCCACTTT.

This chain connects TRBV4-3 to TRBJ2-1, with D maybe TRBD1 (6 bases). With 3 bases removed from V and 3 bases from J, the gap between germline ends came to 15 bases. Germline V gives CDR1 LGHNA, CDR2 YSLEER. The CDR3 contains 16 residues. The CDR3 sequence is CASSHPGTRGYNEQFF. CDR3 in DNA: TGCGCCAGCAGCCACCCGGGGACAAGGGGCTACAATGAGCAGTTCTTC.

This clonotype has more than one count but fewer than ten. The chain links TRBV4-2 to TRBJ1-6; TRBD1 might be the D (6 bases). The germline gives CDR1 LGHNA, CDR2 YNFKEQ. This CDR3 is built from 17 residues. V gave up 0 bases and J gave up 7 bases, with 16 bases separating them. CDR3 nucleotide sequence: TGTGCCAGCAGCCAAGATCCTGCAGGGGCATCAAATTCACCCCTCCACTTT. Protein product: CASSQDPAGASNSPLHF.

In its sample, this clonotype was seen a few times. The chain links TRBV4-3 to TRBJ1-2; no clear D gene. Trimming took 1 base from V and 3 from J, leaving 9 bases between them. The germline gives CDR1 LGHNA, CDR2 YSLEER. CDR3 length: 14 amino acids. The CDR3 DNA reads as TGCGCCAGCAGCCAAGGGTGGCGGGACTATGGCTACACCTTC. It encodes CASSQGWRDYGYTF.

This clonotype was seen a few times. The V gene is TRBV10-3, the J gene TRBJ2-5, with 9 nucleotides matching TRBD1. Per the germline V gene, CDR1 is ENHRY and CDR2 is SYGVKD. The CDR3 is made up of 16 amino acids. The V segment lost 6 bases and the J segment 4 bases; nucleotides outside the gene matches: 12. CDR3 DNA: TGTGCCATCAGGGGGACCCATACAGGGGGCATAGAGACCCAGTACTTC. This encodes CAIRGTHTGGIETQYF.

This chain's CDR3 is CASSLASGSGTGELFF. The CDR3 nucleotides are TGCGCCAGCAGCTTGGCTAGCGGGAGCGGCACCGGGGAGCTGTTTTTT. V is TRBV5-1 and J is TRBJ2-2; 10 bases agree with TRBD2. The ends lost 0 bases at V and 4 bases at J; junction bases unmatched: 3. Germline V gene lookup returns CDR1 SGHRS and CDR2 YFSETQ. This CDR3 is built from 16 residues.

This clonotype was seen at least ten times. This chain's CDR3 is CASTLQGVGGEAFF. CDR3 DNA sequence: TGTGCCAGCACCCTACAGGGAGTAGGCGGTGAAGCTTTCTTT. The V gene is TRBV6-2 or TRBV6-3, the J gene TRBJ1-1; possible D gene TRBD1, 6 bases. This CDR3 spans 14 amino acids. CDR1 is MNHEY and CDR2 is SVGEGT in the germline V gene. The ends were cut back, 7 bases at V and 7 bases at J, with 19 bases in the middle.